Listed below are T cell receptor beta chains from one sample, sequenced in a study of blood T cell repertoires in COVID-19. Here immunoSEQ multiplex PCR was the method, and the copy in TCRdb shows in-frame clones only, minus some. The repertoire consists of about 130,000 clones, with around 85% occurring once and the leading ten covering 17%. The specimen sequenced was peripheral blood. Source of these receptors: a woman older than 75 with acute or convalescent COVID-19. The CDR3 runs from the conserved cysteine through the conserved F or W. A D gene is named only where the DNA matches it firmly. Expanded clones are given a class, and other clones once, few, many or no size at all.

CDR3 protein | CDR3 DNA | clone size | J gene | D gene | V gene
CASTDNRGEQFF | TGTGCCAGCACCGACAATCGGGGTGAGCAGTTCTTC | - | TRBJ2-1 | - | TRBV11-2
CASSPIGRRGNYGYTF | TGTGCCAGCAGCCCGATTGGGAGGCGGGGTAACTATGGCTACACCTTC | few | TRBJ1-2 | - | TRBV11-2
CASSLDLTGELFF | TGCGCCAGCAGCTTGGACCTAACCGGGGAGCTGTTTTTT | - | TRBJ2-2 | - | TRBV5-1
CASSPRAGVSNQPQHF | TGTGCCAGCAGCCCAAGGGCAGGGGTTAGCAATCAGCCCCAGCATTTT | - | TRBJ1-5 | - | TRBV7-8
CASSQAVDYGYTF | TGCGCCAGCAGCCAAGCAGTGGACTATGGCTACACCTTC | - | TRBJ1-2 | - | TRBV4-1
CASSLVSAGEQYF | TGTGCCAGCAGCTTAGTTTCAGCGGGGGAGCAGTACTTC | - | TRBJ2-7 | TRBD2 | TRBV7-9
CASSDRSGRHTGELFF | TGCGCCAGCAGTGATCGGAGCGGGAGGCACACCGGGGAGCTGTTTTTT | few | TRBJ2-2 | TRBD2 | TRBV10-1
CASSVGGASGGAYETQYF | TGTGCCAGCAGCGTAGGAGGGGCTAGCGGGGGGGCGTATGAGACCCAGTACTTC | - | TRBJ2-5 | TRBD2 | TRBV9
CASSLDLRTGNTEAFF | TGCGCCAGCAGCTTGGACCTTAGGACAGGGAACACTGAAGCTTTCTTT | - | TRBJ1-1 | TRBD1 | TRBV5-1
CASSLSGTGAEKLFF | TGCGCCAGCAGCCTATCCGGGACAGGAGCCGAAAAACTGTTTTTT | - | TRBJ1-4 | TRBD1 | TRBV4-3
CASSHPERGQGVYGYTF | TGTGCCAGCAGCCACCCCGAGCGGGGACAGGGGGTCTATGGCTACACCTTC | - | TRBJ1-2 | TRBD1 | TRBV7-9
CASSPTSGRFGEQFF | TGTGCCAGCAGCCCGACTAGCGGGAGATTTGGTGAGCAGTTCTTC | few | TRBJ2-1 | TRBD2 | TRBV7-7
CASVTGGQGQNSPLHF | TGTGCCAGCGTGACTGGCGGACAGGGCCAGAATTCACCCCTCCACTTT | - | TRBJ1-6 | TRBD1 | TRBV2
CASSLFAGGGGDTQYF | TGTGCCAGCAGCTTATTCGCAGGGGGCGGCGGGGATACGCAGTATTTT | - | TRBJ2-3 | TRBD1 | TRBV7-9
CASSYYTGQNYNEQFF | TGTGCCAGCAGCTACTATACGGGACAGAACTACAATGAGCAGTTCTTC | - | TRBJ2-1 | TRBD1 | TRBV14
CASSSYSGRRDNEQFF | TGTGCCAGCAGTAGCTATAGCGGGAGAAGGGACAATGAGCAGTTCTTC | - | TRBJ2-1 | TRBD2 | TRBV2
CASSSGQGTGELFF | TGCGCCAGCAGCTCAGGACAGGGGACCGGGGAGCTGTTTTTT | - | TRBJ2-2 | TRBD1 | TRBV5-1
CASSALQGSAHSGANVLTF | TGTGCCAGCAGCGCACTTCAGGGCAGTGCCCACTCTGGGGCCAACGTCCTGACTTTC | - | TRBJ2-6 | - | TRBV11-2
CAWTKKGLAGSYEQYF | TGTGCCTGGACCAAAAAAGGACTAGCGGGATCCTACGAGCAGTACTTC | - | TRBJ2-7 | TRBD2 | TRBV30
CASSLYGGTNTGELFF | TGTGCCAGCAGTTTATACGGCGGAACGAACACCGGGGAGCTGTTTTTT | once | TRBJ2-2 | - | TRBV27
CASSPRVASGATNTGELFF | TGCGCCAGCAGCCCTCGGGTGGCTAGCGGGGCTACAAACACCGGGGAGCTGTTTTTT | - | TRBJ2-2 | TRBD2 | TRBV5-1
CASRKQAVAGNTIYF | TGTGCCAGCAGAAAACAGGCAGTAGCTGGAAACACCATATATTTT | - | TRBJ1-3 | - | TRBV6-5
CASIRYGGRIETQYF | TGTGCCAGCATCAGATACGGGGGTAGGATTGAGACCCAGTACTTC | - | TRBJ2-5 | - | TRBV5-6
CSLTHRGSYEQYF | TGCAGCCTCACCCACAGGGGTTCCTACGAGCAGTACTTC | - | TRBJ2-7 | TRBD1 | TRBV29-1
CASSPGVRSPLHF | TGTGCCAGCAGCCCAGGGGTTCGGTCACCCCTCCACTTT | - | TRBJ1-6 | - | TRBV9